This TCR beta chain was found in a study of T-cell reconstitution after alpha-beta-depleted transplantation in children. This clonotype was seen a few times. Molecular barcoding with unique molecular identifiers was used for the TCRbeta library. TCRdb passed the PCR reads through MiXCR, listing each CDR3 protein once. This table holds 700,000 to 850,000 distinct CDR3 sequences, roughly 15% found once. Source: PBMCs, mostly from graft donor cells, taken 360 days after TCRalphabeta/CD19-depleted stem cell transplant. This receptor was identified in a male patient aged 10 to 17 who had a stem cell transplant for acute lymphoblastic leukemia, so the T cells may come from the graft donor.

CDR3 in DNA: TGTGCCAGCAGCCTGATTCACGAGACTGACTATGGCTACACCTTC. Translation: CASSLIHETDYGYTF. The J gene is TRBJ1-2, the V gene TRBV7-8; D remains unclear. The CDR3 is 15 residues long. Trimming took off 5 bases at V and 3 bases at J, with 16 bases between the two ends. Germline CDR1 is SGHVS and CDR2 is FQNEAQ.